This T cell receptor (beta chain) came from a study of T-cell reconstitution after alpha-beta-depleted transplantation in children. The study's findings and limits: Expanded clones from the graft, numbering several hundred, reportedly supplied alpha-beta T cells about two months after transplant. Surviving recipient T cells and thymic progenitors produced the high day-60 TCRbeta diversity seen in some patients. T-cell numbers and diversity, one year after transplant, stemmed largely from T cells that were newly produced.

TCRbeta library construction was performed incorporating unique molecular identifiers. In TCRdb, the PCR reads were re-called with MiXCR into one record per CDR3 protein. The sample has about 540,000 distinct CDR3 sequences; 25% to 30% are singletons. Notes on this clonotype: Its antigen is not known.

This sample comprised PBMCs, obtained before TCRalphabeta/CD19-depleted stem cell transplant. This TCR came from a boy younger than two with Wiskott-Aldrich syndrome, due to receive a stem cell transplant.

This CDR3 reads CASSWGTDSYEQYF. The DNA for the CDR3 is TGCGCCAGCAGCTGGGGGACAGACTCCTACGAGCAGTACTTC. The rearrangement links TRBV5-1 to TRBJ2-7, with 7 positions matching TRBD1. V trimming: 3 bases; J trimming: 0 bases; junction bases outside the gene matches: 3. The CDR3 totals 14 residues. Germline values: CDR1 SGHRS, CDR2 YFSETQ.